A single sample gave rise to the 25 T cell receptor beta chains below, sequenced in a study of T cell responses to AZD1222 COVID-19 vaccine. Some clones are missing from TCRdb's copy, which holds only in-frame ones; the method was immunoSEQ multiplex PCR. Seen here are some 79,000 clones, about three quarters observed once, and the top ten hold 47%. The sample here was peripheral blood, taken 28 days after the second AZD1222 dose. These receptors were obtained from an adult who received the AZD1222 COVID-19 vaccine.

In nucleotides, the CDR3 is TGTGCCAGCAGTTACAAAAATTCCGGGGAGCAGTACTTC. Encoded protein: CASSYKNSGEQYF. This chain joins TRBV6-5 and TRBJ2-7, with D hard to call. The V gene's germline CDR1 is MNHEY and CDR2 SVGAGI. This CDR3 has 13 amino acids. V was pared by 2 bases and J by 7 bases, with 12 bases between.

This clone was picked up a small number of times. The V gene is TRBV14, the J gene TRBJ2-3, with D unresolved. CDR1 SGHDN and CDR2 FVKESK come from the germline V gene. This CDR3 is 16 amino acids long. The V and J ends lost 1 base and 6 bases respectively, with 17 bases between them. In DNA, the CDR3 is TGTGCCAGCAGCCAAGGTGTGGGTACCCCTGAGGATACGCAGTATTTT. Translation: CASSQGVGTPEDTQYF.

This chain uses TRBV29-1 with TRBJ2-2; a weak D match, TRBD1 (5 bases). V lost 7 bases and J lost 2, with 20 bases in between. The germline CDR1 and CDR2 sequences are SQVTM and ANQGSEA. The CDR3 length is 16 residues. CDR3 sequence: CSALKLLGANTGELFF. The CDR3 DNA is TGCAGCGCCCTTAAGCTCTTAGGGGCAAACACCGGGGAGCTGTTTTTT.

The chain's CDR3 is CASSAQGLEQYF. The CDR3 DNA reads TGTGCCAGCAGCGCGCAGGGGCTCGAGCAGTACTTC. The gene calls are TRBV5-8 and TRBJ2-7, with D perhaps matching TRBD1 (6 bases). V dropped 4 bases and J dropped 6 bases, with 11 bases sitting between them. The CDR3 is 12 amino acids. The germline V gene has CDR1 SGHTS and CDR2 YDEGEE.

This chain joins TRBV6-2 or TRBV6-3 and TRBJ2-7; D is undetermined. CDR1 and CDR2 from the germline V gene are MNHEY and SVGEGT. V was shortened by 3 bases and J by 0 bases, with 21 bases between the two germline ends. The CDR3 sequence is 18 residues long. The CDR3 is CASSYPNTPGQSSYEQYF. The CDR3 nucleotides read TGTGCCAGCAGTTATCCGAACACGCCCGGTCAGAGCTCCTACGAGCAGTACTTC.

The chain couples TRBV28 to TRBJ2-1, with a weak D call TRBD1 (5 bases). The CDR3 has 15 amino acids. Germline assignment: CDR1 MDHEN and CDR2 SYDVKM. The V and J ends lost 4 bases and 4 bases respectively, with 14 bases between them. This chain's CDR3 is CASSSVGLLYNEQFF. CDR3 DNA: TGTGCCAGCAGTTCGGTGGGGCTGCTATACAATGAGCAGTTCTTC.

This chain links TRBV4-3 with TRBJ2-3, with 8 bases that match TRBD2. Germline CDR1 reads LGHNA; CDR2 reads YSLEER. V lost 4 bases, J lost 5 bases, and 8 bases stayed unmatched. This CDR3 contains 15 residues. The CDR3: CASSPSRREEDTQYF. The CDR3 nucleotides read TGCGCCAGCAGCCCCTCGAGGCGGGAGGAAGATACGCAGTATTTT.

CDR3 nucleotide sequence: TGTGCCAGCAGTGAATGGGGGGGACAGGTCTCCTACGAGCAGTACTTC. It yields the protein CASSEWGGQVSYEQYF. V gene TRBV2 combines with J gene TRBJ2-7; TRBD1 is a possible D gene (8 bases). There are 16 residues in the CDR3. Trimming stripped 2 bases from V and 0 bases from J, with 14 bases between. Germline CDR1 and CDR2: SNHLY and FYNNEI.

The J gene is TRBJ2-1, the V gene TRBV6-2 or TRBV6-3; tentatively, D is TRBD1 or TRBD2 (6 bases each). V was clipped by 4 bases and J by 0 bases, with 10 bases between them. The CDR3 runs to 15 residues. Per germline, CDR1 MNHEY and CDR2 SVGEGT. CDR3: CASSSGGSSYNEQFF. CDR3 nucleotide sequence: TGTGCCAGCAGTTCCGGGGGCAGCTCCTACAATGAGCAGTTCTTC.

The chain has TRBV5-1 and TRBJ2-1; D might be TRBD2 (6 bases). Germline V gene sequence: CDR1 SGHRS, CDR2 YFSETQ. This CDR3 spans 16 amino acids. V was shortened by 5 bases and J by 1 base, with 16 bases between the two germline ends. In DNA form, the CDR3 reads TGCGCCAGCAGGGCTATTGGCGGGACTTCCTACAATGAGCAGTTCTTC. Protein: CASRAIGGTSYNEQFF.

CDR3: CASSLATDTQYF. The DNA for the CDR3 is TGTGCCAGCAGCTTAGCCACAGATACGCAGTATTTT. The V and J genes are TRBV7-2 and TRBJ2-3; no definite D call. The CDR3 runs to 12 residues. The germline V and J ends were trimmed by 0 bases and 2 bases, with 0 bases remaining between them. The germline CDR1 and CDR2 sequences are SGHTA and FQGNSA.

The rearrangement links TRBV12-5 to TRBJ2-1; D gene uncertain. Per germline, CDR1 LGHNT and CDR2 FRNRAP. V lost 0 bases and J lost 0, with 12 bases in between. The CDR3 extends over 17 amino acids. Here the CDR3 reads CASGLVASVDSYNEQFF. The CDR3 DNA sequence: TGTGCTAGTGGTTTGGTGGCGTCCGTCGACTCCTACAATGAGCAGTTCTTC. Looking up the rest from reference TRBV12-5 and TRBJ2-1 gives the full variable domain: DARVTQTPRHKVTEMGQEVTMRCQPILGHNTVFWYRQTMMQGLELLAYFRNRAPLDDSGMPKDRFSAEMPDATLATLKIQPSEPRDSAVYFCASGLVASVDSYNEQFFGPGTRLTVL.

The table lists this clone with a few counts. This rearrangement joins TRBV4-1 to TRBJ2-7, with no clear D. The CDR3 length is 15 residues. The V gene's germline CDR1 is MGHRA and CDR2 YSYEKL. Trimming took off 1 base at V and 3 bases at J, with 13 bases between the two ends. DNA for the CDR3: TGCGCCAGCAGCCAAGGGTACAACGGCCGCTACGAGCAGTACTTC. The encoded protein is CASSQGYNGRYEQYF.

The chain recombines TRBV11-2 with TRBJ2-3; 11 bases align to TRBD2. The V and J ends lost 2 bases and 5 bases, in that order; junction bases with no gene match: 6. Germline CDR1 and CDR2: SGHAT and FQNNGV. The CDR3 runs 16 residues. CDR3: CASSLRLAGGKDTQYF. In DNA form, the CDR3 reads TGTGCCAGCAGCTTACGTTTAGCGGGAGGGAAAGATACGCAGTATTTT.

This chain uses TRBV5-1 with TRBJ2-1; a possible D gene is TRBD1 (5 bases). CDR3 length: 17 residues. V lost 4 bases, J lost 0 bases, and 17 bases lay in between. Germline V gives CDR1 SGHRS, CDR2 YFSETQ. The CDR3 loop reads CASSTWGGGNSYNEQFF. The CDR3 DNA is TGCGCCAGCAGCACCTGGGGCGGTGGGAACTCCTACAATGAGCAGTTCTTC. Full variable domain (rest looked up from reference TRBV5-1 and TRBJ2-1): KAGVTQTPRYLIKTRGQQVTLSCSPISGHRSVSWYQQTPGQGLQFLFEYFSETQRNKGNFPGRFSGRQFSNSRSEMNVSTLELGDSALYLCASSTWGGGNSYNEQFFGPGTRLTVL.

This sequence joins TRBV6-2 or TRBV6-3 and TRBJ2-2; D may be TRBD1 (5 bases). Germline V gene sequence: CDR1 MNHEY, CDR2 SVGEGT. V gave up 2 bases and J gave up 1 base, with 8 bases separating them. The CDR3 sequence is 15 residues long. DNA for the CDR3: TGTGCCAGCAGTTACCAGGGAAGGAACACCGGGGAGCTGTTTTTT. It codes for CASSYQGRNTGELFF.

V usage is TRBV27 and J usage is TRBJ1-2, with 7 bases that match TRBD1. From germline, CDR1 is MNHEY and CDR2 SMNVEV (reference sequence). The length of the CDR3 is 14 residues. V shed 3 bases, J shed 7 bases, and the junction held 8 bases outside the gene matches. CDR3 amino acids: CASSFSHDRVGYTF. The DNA for the CDR3 is TGTGCCAGCAGTTTTTCCCACGACAGGGTTGGCTACACCTTC.

The chain links TRBV6-2 or TRBV6-3 to TRBJ2-3; TRBD2 matches at 14 bases. The trim removed 5 bases at V and 9 bases at J, leaving 4 bases unmatched. Germline loops: CDR1 MNHEY, CDR2 SVGEGT. The CDR3 consists of 14 residues. The CDR3: CASSPTSGRVTQYF. CDR3 bases: TGTGCCAGCAGTCCGACTAGCGGGAGGGTCACGCAGTATTTT.

The chain uses TRBV28 and TRBJ1-1, with TRBD1 matching 8 bases. There are 14 residues in the CDR3. Germline CDR1 and CDR2: MDHEN and SYDVKM. V dropped 5 bases and J dropped 4; count of bases not matched to a gene: 6. The CDR3: CASSPLDRVTEAFF. CDR3 DNA: TGTGCCAGCAGTCCCCTGGACAGGGTCACTGAAGCTTTCTTT.

The gene calls are TRBV14 and TRBJ2-7, with a tentative D call TRBD1 (6 bases). Per germline, CDR1 SGHDN and CDR2 FVKESK. V was pared by 0 bases and J by 2 bases, with 11 bases between. The CDR3 runs 15 residues. This CDR3 is CASSQDRTATYEQYF. The CDR3 DNA is TGTGCCAGCAGCCAAGATCGGACAGCCACCTACGAGCAGTACTTC.

This sequence joins TRBV28 and TRBJ2-1; the match to TRBD2 covers 7 bases. Losses at the gene ends were 10 bases for V and 8 bases for J; bases not matched to a gene: 14. Germline assignment: CDR1 MDHEN and CDR2 SYDVKM. The CDR3 is 14 residues long. The CDR3 loop is CATGRDLLQDEQFF. As DNA, the CDR3 is TGTGCCACGGGGAGGGACTTATTACAAGATGAGCAGTTCTTC.

The chain combines TRBV11-2 with TRBJ1-6, with D unclear. This CDR3 spans 13 amino acids. V shed 3 bases and J shed 8 bases, with 8 bases lying between them. CDR1 is SGHAT and CDR2 is FQNNGV in the germline V gene. This CDR3 reads CASSFGVDSPLHF. The CDR3 DNA reads as TGTGCCAGCAGCTTCGGGGTCGATTCACCCCTCCACTTT.

The chain has TRBV2 and TRBJ2-7; possibly TRBD2 for D (6 bases). This CDR3 has 14 amino acids. Per germline, CDR1 SNHLY and CDR2 FYNNEI. V was clipped by 5 bases and J by 3 bases, with 14 bases between them. CDR3 bases: TGTGCCAGCAGTTCACGGAGGGCGGTCTACGAGCAGTACTTC. Its protein is CASSSRRAVYEQYF.

CDR3 sequence: CASSVQDSGNTIYF. The CDR3 bases are TGTGCCAGCAGCGTACAGGACTCTGGAAACACCATATATTTT. This rearrangement joins TRBV9 to TRBJ1-3; no clear D. The germline V gene encodes CDR1 SGDLS and CDR2 YYNGEE. CDR3 size: 14 residues. The V and J ends lost 1 base and 0 bases respectively, with 5 bases between them.

This clone was seen more than once but under ten times. V is TRBV7-2 and J is TRBJ1-4, with D possibly matching TRBD1 (5 bases). V was shortened by 6 bases and J by 3 bases, with 11 bases between the two germline ends. The CDR3 runs 14 residues. The germline CDR1 and CDR2 sequences are SGHTA and FQGNSA. CDR3 in DNA: TGTGCCAGCAGGGTAACAGGATCTAATGAAAAACTGTTTTTT. Its translation is CASRVTGSNEKLFF.